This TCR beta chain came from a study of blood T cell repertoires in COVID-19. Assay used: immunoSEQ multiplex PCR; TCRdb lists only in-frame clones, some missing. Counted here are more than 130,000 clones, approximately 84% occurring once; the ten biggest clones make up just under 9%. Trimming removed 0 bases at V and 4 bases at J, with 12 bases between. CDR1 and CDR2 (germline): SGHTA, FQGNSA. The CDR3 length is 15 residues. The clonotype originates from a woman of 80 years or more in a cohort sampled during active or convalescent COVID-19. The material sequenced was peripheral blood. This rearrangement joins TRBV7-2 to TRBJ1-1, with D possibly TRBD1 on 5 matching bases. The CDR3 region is CASSLAQGVGTEAFF. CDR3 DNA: TGTGCCAGCAGCTTAGCCCAGGGTGTTGGCACTGAAGCTTTCTTT.